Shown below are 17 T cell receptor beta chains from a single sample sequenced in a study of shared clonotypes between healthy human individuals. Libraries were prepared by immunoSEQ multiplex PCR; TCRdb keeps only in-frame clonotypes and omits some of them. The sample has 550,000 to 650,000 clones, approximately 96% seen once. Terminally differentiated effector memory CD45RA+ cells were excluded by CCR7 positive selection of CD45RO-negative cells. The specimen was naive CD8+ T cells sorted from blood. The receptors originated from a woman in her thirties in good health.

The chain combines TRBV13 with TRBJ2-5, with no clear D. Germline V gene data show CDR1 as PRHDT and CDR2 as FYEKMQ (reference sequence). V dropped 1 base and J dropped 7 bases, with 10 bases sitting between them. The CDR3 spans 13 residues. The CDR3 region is CASSLAGHGTQYF. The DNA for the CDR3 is TGTGCCAGCAGCTTAGCCGGGCACGGGACCCAGTACTTC. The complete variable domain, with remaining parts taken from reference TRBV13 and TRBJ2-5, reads AAGVIQSPRHLIKEKRETATLKCYPIPRHDTVYWYQQGPGQDPQFLISFYEKMQSDKGSIPDRFSAQQFSDYHSELNMSSLELGDSALYFCASSLAGHGTQYFGPGTRLLVL.

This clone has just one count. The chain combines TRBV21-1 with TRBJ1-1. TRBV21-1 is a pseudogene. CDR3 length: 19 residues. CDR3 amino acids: CASSTRALFGPQMNTEAFF. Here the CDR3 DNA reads TGTGCCAGCAGCACCCGGGCCTTATTCGGCCCACAGATGAACACTGAAGCTTTCTTT.

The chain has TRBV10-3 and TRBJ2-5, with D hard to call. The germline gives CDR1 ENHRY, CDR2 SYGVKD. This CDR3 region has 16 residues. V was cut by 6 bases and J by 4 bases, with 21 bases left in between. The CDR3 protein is CAIRPAYSVFGETQYF. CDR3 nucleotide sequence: TGTGCCATCAGACCCGCATATTCGGTGTTTGGAGAGACCCAGTACTTC.

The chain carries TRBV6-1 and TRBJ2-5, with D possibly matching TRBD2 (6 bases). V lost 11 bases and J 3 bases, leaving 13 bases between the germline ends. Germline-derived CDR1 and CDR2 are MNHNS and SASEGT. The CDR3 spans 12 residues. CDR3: CALTSGEETQYF. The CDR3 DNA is TGTGCCCTAACCTCGGGGGAAGAGACCCAGTACTTC.

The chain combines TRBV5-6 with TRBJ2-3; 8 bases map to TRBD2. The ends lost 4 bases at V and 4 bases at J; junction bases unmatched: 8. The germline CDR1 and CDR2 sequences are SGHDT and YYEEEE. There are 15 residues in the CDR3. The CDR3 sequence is CASSARLARADTQYF. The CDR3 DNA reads TGTGCCAGCAGCGCCAGACTAGCGCGGGCAGATACGCAGTATTTT.

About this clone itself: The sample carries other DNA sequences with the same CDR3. The CDR3 spells CSARSYEQYF. The CDR3 nucleotides read TGCAGTGCCAGAAGCTACGAGCAGTACTTC. The chain recombines TRBV20-1 with TRBJ2-7; no clear D gene. The CDR3 sequence is 10 residues long. Trimming took off 6 bases at V and 3 bases at J, with 6 bases between the two ends. Per germline, CDR1 DFQATT and CDR2 SNEGSKA (reference sequence).

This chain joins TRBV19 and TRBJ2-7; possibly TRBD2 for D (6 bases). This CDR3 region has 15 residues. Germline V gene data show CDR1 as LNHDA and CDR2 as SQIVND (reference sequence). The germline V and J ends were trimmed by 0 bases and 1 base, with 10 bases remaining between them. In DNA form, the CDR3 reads TGTGCCAGTAGTATAGAGGCGGGACGATCCTACGAGCAGTACTTC. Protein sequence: CASSIEAGRSYEQYF.

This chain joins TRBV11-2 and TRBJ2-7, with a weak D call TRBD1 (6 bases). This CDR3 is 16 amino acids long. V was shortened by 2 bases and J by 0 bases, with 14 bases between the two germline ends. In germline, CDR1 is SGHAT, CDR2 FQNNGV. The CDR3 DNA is TGTGCCAGCAGCTTAACTCTCAGGGGACACTCCTACGAGCAGTACTTC. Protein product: CASSLTLRGHSYEQYF. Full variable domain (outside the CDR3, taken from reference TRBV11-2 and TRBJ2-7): EAGVAQSPRYKIIEKRQSVAFWCNPISGHATLYWYQQILGQGPKLLIQFQNNGVVDDSQLPKDRFSAERLKGVDSTLKIQPAKLEDSAVYLCASSLTLRGHSYEQYFGPGTRLTVT.

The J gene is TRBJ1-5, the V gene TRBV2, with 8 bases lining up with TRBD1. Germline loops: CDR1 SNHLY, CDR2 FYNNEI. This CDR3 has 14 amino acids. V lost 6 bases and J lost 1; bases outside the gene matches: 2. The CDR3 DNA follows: TGTGCCAGCAGCCGGACAGGGAGCAATCAGCCCCAGCATTTT. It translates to CASSRTGSNQPQHF.

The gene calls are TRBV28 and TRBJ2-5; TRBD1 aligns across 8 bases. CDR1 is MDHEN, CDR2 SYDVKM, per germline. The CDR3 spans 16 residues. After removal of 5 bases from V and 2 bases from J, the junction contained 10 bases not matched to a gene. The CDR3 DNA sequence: TGTGCCAGCAGTCCGATAGACTGGACAGGGCAAGAGACCCAGTACTTC. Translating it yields CASSPIDWTGQETQYF.

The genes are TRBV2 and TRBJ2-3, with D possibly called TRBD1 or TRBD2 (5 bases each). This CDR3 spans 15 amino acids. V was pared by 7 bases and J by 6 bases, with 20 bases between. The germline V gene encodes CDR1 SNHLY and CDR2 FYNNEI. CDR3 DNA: TGTGCCAGCACCCGGGACCCCGAAATTGTGGATACGCAGTATTTT. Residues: CASTRDPEIVDTQYF. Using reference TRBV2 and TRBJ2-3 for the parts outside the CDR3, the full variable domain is EPEVTQTPSHQVTQMGQEVILRCVPISNHLYFYWYRQILGQKVEFLVSFYNNEISEKSEIFDDQFSVERPDGSNFTLKIRSTKLEDSAMYFCASTRDPEIVDTQYFGPGTRLTVL.

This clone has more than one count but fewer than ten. The CDR3 nucleotides are TGTGCCAGCAGTGCCATCGGGAGCAATCAGCCCCAGCATTTT. This sequence encodes CASSAIGSNQPQHF. The V gene is TRBV27, the J gene TRBJ1-5, with D uncertain. The CDR3 length is 14 residues. V was pared by 5 bases and J by 1 base, with 9 bases between. The germline V gene encodes CDR1 MNHEY and CDR2 SMNVEV (reference sequence).

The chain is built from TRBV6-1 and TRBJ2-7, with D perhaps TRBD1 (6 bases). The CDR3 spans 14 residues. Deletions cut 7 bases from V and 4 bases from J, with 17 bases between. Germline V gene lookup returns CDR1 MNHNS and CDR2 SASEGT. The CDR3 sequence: CASIPPTGTYEQYF. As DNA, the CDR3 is TGTGCCAGCATTCCGCCGACAGGCACGTACGAGCAGTACTTC.

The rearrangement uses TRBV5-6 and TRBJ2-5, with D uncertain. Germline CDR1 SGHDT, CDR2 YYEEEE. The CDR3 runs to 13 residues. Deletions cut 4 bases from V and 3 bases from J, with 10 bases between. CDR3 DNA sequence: TGTGCCAGCAGCCCCTACAGTGAAGAGACCCAGTACTTC. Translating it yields CASSPYSEETQYF. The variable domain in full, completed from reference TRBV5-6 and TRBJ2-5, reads DAGVTQSPTHLIKTRGQQVTLRCSPKSGHDTVSWYQQALGQGPQFIFQYYEEEERQRGNFPDRFSGHQFPNYSSELNVNALLLGDSALYLCASSPYSEETQYFGPGTRLLVL.

The CDR3 loop reads CASSVGGASDEQYF. The CDR3 bases are TGTGCCAGCAGCGTAGGCGGGGCTAGCGACGAGCAGTACTTC. The chain couples TRBV9 to TRBJ2-7; possible D gene TRBD2, 6 bases. The CDR3 has 14 amino acids. Trimming took off 0 bases at V and 5 bases at J, with 12 bases between the two ends. Looked up from germline, CDR1 is SGDLS and CDR2 is YYNGEE.

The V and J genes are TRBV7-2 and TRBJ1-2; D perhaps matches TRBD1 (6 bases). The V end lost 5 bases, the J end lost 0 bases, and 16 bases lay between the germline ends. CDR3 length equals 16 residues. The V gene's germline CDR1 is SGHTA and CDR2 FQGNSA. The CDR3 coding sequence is TGTGCCAGCAGCCGATCCAAGGGGGGAACTAACTATGGCTACACCTTC. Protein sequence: CASSRSKGGTNYGYTF.

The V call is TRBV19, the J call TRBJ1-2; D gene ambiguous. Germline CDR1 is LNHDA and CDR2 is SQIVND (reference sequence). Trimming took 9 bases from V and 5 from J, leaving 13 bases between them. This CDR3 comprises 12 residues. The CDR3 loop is CASTHTHYGYTF. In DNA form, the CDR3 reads TGTGCCAGCACCCATACTCATTATGGCTACACCTTC.